These 2 T cell receptor beta chains share one sample of origin, sequenced in a study of blood T cell repertoires in COVID-19. TCRdb's copy holds only in-frame clones and misses some; the assay was immunoSEQ multiplex PCR. In the table there are 380,000 or so clones, 80% to 90% of which are singletons. The sequenced sample consisted of peripheral blood. The origin of the receptors is a woman aged 60-75 years with COVID-19, enrolled during active disease.

The V and J genes are TRBV18 and TRBJ1-6, with TRBD1 matching over 8 bases. Germline CDR1 is KGHSH and CDR2 is LQKENI. This CDR3 comprises 12 residues. The V segment lost 3 bases and the J segment 17 bases; nucleotides outside the gene matches: 6. CDR3 nucleotide sequence: TGTGCCAGCTCACCGGGACAGGACGTCGTCCACTTT. Protein product: CASSPGQDVVHF.

The chain uses TRBV15 and TRBJ2-7; 9 nucleotides agree with TRBD1. The germline V gene encodes CDR1 LNHNV and CDR2 YYDKDF (reference sequence). The J segment lost 2 bases and the V segment lost 4 bases, leaving 6 bases of the junction unmatched. The CDR3 is 15 residues long. The CDR3 protein is CATSKPDRGAYEQYF. CDR3 in DNA: TGTGCCACCAGCAAACCGGACAGGGGCGCCTACGAGCAGTACTTC.